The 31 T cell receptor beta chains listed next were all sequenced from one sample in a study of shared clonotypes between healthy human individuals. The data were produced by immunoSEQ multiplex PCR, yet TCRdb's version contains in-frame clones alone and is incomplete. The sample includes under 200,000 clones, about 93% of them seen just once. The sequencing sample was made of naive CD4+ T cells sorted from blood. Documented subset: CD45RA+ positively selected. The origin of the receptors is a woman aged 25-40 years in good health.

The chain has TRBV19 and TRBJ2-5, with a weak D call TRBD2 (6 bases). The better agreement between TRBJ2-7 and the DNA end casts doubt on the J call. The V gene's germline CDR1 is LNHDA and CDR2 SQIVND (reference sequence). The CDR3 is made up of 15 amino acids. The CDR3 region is CASSASGLGSYEQYF. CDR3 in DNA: TGTGCCAGTAGCGCTTCGGGACTTGGGTCCTACGAGCAGTACTTC.

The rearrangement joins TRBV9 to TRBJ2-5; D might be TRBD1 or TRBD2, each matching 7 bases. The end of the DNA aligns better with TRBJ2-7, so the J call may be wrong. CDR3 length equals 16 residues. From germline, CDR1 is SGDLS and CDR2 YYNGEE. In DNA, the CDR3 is TGTGCCAGCAGCTCACAGGGAGGGACAGTGAGGCACGAGCAGTACTTC. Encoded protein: CASSSQGGTVRHEQYF.

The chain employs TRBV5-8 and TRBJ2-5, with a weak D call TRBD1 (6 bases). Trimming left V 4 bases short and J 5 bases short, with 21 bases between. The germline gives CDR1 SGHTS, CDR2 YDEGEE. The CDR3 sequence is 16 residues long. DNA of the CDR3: TGTGCCAGCAGCCTTGACGGACAGTACCCCCAGGAGACCCAGTACTTC. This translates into CASSLDGQYPQETQYF. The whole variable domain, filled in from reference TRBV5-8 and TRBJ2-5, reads EAGVTQSPTHLIKTRGQQATLRCSPISGHTSVYWYQQALGLGLQFLLWYDEGEERNRGNFPPRFSGRQFPNYSSELNVNALELEDSALYLCASSLDGQYPQETQYFGPGTRLLVL.

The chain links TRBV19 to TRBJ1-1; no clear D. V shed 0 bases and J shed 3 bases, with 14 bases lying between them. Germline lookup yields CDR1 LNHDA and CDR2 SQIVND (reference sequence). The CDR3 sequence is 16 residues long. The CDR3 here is CASSIDGSFPDTEAFF. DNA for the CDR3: TGTGCCAGTAGTATAGATGGGTCCTTCCCAGACACTGAAGCTTTCTTT.

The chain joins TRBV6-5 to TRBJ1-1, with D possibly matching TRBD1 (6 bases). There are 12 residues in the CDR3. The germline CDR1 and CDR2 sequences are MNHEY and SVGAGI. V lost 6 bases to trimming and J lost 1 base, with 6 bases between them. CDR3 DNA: TGTGCCAGCAGGGGACAGAACACTGAAGCTTTCTTT. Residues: CASRGQNTEAFF.

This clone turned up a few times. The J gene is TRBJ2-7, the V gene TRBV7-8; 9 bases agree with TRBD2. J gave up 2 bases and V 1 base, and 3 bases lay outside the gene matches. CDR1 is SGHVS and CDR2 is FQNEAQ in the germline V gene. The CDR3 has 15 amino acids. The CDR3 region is CASSLGGTSTYEQYF. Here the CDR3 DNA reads TGTGCCAGCAGCTTAGGGGGGACTAGCACCTACGAGCAGTACTTC.

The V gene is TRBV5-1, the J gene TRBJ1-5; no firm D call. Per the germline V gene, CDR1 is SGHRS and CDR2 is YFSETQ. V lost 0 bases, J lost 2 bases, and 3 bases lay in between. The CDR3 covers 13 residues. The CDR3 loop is CASSLERNQPQHF. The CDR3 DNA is TGCGCCAGCAGCTTGGAACGCAATCAGCCCCAGCATTTT.

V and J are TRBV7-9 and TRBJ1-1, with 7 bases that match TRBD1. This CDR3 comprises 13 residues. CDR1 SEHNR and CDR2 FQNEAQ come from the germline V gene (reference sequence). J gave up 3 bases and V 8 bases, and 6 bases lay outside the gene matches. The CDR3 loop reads CASATQGDTEAFF. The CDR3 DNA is TGTGCCAGCGCAACTCAGGGGGACACTGAAGCTTTCTTT.

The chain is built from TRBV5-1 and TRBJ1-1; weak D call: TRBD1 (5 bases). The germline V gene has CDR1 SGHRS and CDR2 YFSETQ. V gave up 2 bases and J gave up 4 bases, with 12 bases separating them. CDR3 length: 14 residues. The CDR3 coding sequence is TGCGCCAGCAGCTTTAGCAGGGCGGCCACTGAAGCTTTCTTT. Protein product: CASSFSRAATEAFF.

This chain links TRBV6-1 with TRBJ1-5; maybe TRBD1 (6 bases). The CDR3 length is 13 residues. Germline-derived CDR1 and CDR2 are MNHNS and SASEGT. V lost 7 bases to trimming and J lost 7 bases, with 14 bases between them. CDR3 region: CASNEQGEQPQHF. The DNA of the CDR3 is TGTGCCAGCAACGAACAGGGAGAGCAGCCCCAGCATTTT.

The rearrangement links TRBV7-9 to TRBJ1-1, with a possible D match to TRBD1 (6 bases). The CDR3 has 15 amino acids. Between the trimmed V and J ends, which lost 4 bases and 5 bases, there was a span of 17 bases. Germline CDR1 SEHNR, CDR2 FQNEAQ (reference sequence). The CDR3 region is CASSSGQMTWTEAFF. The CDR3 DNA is TGTGCCAGCAGCTCGGGACAAATGACCTGGACTGAAGCTTTCTTT.

The DNA of the CDR3 is TGTGCCAGCAGTTACTCGAGGGGACAGGGAACCTACGAGCAGTACTTC. Protein: CASSYSRGQGTYEQYF. The chain combines TRBV6-5 with TRBJ2-7, with 9 bases lining up with TRBD1. CDR1 MNHEY and CDR2 SVGAGI come from the germline V gene. The length of the CDR3 is 16 residues. Trimming at V came to 0 bases and at J to 2 bases, leaving 5 bases not matched to a gene.

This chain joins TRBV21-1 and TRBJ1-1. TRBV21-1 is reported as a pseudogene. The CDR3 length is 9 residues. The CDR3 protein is CASRLEAFF. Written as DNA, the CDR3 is TGTGCCAGCAGACTTGAAGCTTTCTTT.

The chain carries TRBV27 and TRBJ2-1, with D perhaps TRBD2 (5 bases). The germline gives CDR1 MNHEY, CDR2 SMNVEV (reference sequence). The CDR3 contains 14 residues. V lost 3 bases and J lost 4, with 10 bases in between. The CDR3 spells CASSFSGNYNEQFF. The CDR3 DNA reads TGTGCCAGCAGTTTTTCCGGGAATTACAATGAGCAGTTCTTC.

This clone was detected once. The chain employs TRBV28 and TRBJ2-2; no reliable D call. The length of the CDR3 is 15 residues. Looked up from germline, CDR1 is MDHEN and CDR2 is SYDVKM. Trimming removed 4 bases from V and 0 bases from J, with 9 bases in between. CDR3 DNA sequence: TGTGCCAGCAGTTCACACTGGACGAACACCGGGGAGCTGTTTTTT. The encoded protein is CASSSHWTNTGELFF.

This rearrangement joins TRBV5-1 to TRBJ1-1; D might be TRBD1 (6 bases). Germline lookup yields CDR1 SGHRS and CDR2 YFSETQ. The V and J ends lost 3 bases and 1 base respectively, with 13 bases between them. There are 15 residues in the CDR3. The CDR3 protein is CASSSKTGPNTEAFF. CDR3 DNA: TGCGCCAGCAGCTCTAAGACAGGACCGAACACTGAAGCTTTCTTT.

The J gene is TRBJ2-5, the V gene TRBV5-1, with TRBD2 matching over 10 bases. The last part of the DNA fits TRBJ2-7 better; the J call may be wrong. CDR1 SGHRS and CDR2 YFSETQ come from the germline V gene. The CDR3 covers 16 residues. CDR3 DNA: TGCGCCAGCAGCTTGGGGGCTAGCGGGAGTTTGGACGAGCAGTACTTC. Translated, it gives CASSLGASGSLDEQYF.

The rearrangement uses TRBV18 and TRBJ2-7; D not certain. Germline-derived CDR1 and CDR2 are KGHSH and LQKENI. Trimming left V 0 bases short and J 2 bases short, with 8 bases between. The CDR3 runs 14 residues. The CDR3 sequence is CASSPPTDTYEQYF. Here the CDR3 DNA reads TGTGCCAGCTCACCACCGACGGATACCTACGAGCAGTACTTC.

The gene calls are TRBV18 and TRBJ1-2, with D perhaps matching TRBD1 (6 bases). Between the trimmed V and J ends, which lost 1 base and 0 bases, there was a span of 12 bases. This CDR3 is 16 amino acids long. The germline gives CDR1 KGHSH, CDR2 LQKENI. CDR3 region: CASSPQKQGTNYGYTF. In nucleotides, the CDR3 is TGTGCCAGCTCACCACAAAAACAGGGTACTAACTATGGCTACACCTTC.

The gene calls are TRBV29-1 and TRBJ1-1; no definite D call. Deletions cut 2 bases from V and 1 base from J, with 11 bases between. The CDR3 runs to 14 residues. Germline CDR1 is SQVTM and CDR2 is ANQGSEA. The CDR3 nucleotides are TGCAGCGTTGAACCCTCCCGGTCGAACACTGAAGCTTTCTTT. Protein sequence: CSVEPSRSNTEAFF.

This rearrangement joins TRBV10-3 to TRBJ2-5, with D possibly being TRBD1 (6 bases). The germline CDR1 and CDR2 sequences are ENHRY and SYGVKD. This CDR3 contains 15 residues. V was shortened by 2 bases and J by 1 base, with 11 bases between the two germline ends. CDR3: CAISEIGGVQETQYF. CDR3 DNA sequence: TGTGCCATCAGTGAGATAGGGGGAGTCCAAGAGACCCAGTACTTC.

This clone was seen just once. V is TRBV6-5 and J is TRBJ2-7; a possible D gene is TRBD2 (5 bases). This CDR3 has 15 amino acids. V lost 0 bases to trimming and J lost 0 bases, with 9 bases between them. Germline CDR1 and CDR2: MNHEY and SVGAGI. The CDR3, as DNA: TGTGCCAGCAGTTACTCACCTGGGAGCTCCTACGAGCAGTACTTC. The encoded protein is CASSYSPGSSYEQYF.

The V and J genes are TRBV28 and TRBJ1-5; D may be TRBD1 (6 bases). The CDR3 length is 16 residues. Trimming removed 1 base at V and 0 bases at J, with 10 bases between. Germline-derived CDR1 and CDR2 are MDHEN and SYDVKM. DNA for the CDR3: TGTGCCAGCAGTTTATACCTACAGGGTAGCAATCAGCCCCAGCATTTT. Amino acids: CASSLYLQGSNQPQHF.

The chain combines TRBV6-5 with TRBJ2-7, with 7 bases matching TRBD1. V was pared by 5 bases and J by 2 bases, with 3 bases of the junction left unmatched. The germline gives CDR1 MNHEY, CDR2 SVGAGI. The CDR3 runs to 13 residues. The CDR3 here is CASSTGTAYEQYF. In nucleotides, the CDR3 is TGTGCCAGCAGTACAGGGACAGCCTACGAGCAGTACTTC.

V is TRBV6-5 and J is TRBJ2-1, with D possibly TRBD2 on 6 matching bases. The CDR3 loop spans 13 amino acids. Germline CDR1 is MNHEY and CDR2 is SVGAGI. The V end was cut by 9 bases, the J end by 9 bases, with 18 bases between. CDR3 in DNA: TGTGCCAGTAGTCTGGGGGGTTGGGGTGAGCAGTTCTTC. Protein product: CASSLGGWGEQFF.

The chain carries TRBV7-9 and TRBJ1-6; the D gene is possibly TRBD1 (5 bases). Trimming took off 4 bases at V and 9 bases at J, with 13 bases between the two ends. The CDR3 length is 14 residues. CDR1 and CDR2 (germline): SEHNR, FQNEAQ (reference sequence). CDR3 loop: CASSSPGTGSPLHF. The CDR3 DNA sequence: TGTGCCAGCAGCTCTCCCGGGACGGGTTCACCCCTCCACTTT.

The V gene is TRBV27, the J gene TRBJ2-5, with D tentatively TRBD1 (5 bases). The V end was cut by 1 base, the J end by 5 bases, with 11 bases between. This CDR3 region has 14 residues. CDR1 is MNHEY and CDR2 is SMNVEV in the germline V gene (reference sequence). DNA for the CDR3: TGTGCCAGCAGTTTATTAAGGGGTTCGGAGACCCAGTACTTC. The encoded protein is CASSLLRGSETQYF.

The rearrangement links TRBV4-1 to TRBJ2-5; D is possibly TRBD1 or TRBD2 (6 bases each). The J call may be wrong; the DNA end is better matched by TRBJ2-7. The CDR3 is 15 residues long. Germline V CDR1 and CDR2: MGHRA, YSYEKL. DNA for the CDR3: TGCGCCAGCCGAGCGGAGGGACATCCTACCTACGAGCAGTACTTC. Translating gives CASRAEGHPTYEQYF.

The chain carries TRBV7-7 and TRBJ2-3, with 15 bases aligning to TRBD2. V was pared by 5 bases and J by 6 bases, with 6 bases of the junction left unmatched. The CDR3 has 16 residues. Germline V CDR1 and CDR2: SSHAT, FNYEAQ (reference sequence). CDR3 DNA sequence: TGTGCCAGCAGCACCGGACTAGCGGGAGGGGGGGATACGCAGTATTTT. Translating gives CASSTGLAGGGDTQYF.

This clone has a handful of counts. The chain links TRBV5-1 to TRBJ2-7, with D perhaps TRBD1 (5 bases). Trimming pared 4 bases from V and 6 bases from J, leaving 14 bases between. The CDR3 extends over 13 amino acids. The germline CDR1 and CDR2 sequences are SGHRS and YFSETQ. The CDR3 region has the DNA TGCGCCAGCAGCAGGGGTGAACGAGGCGAGCAGTACTTC. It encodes CASSRGERGEQYF.

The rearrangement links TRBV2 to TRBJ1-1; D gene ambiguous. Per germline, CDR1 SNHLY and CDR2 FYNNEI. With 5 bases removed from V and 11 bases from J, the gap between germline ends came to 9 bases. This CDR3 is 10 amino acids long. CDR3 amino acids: CASSFGPAFF. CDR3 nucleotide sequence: TGTGCCAGCAGTTTTGGACCCGCTTTCTTT. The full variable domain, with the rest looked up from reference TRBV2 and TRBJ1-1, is EPEVTQTPSHQVTQMGQEVILRCVPISNHLYFYWYRQILGQKVEFLVSFYNNEISEKSEIFDDQFSVERPDGSNFTLKIRSTKLEDSAMYFCASSFGPAFFGQGTRLTVV.